This entry is about one TCR beta chain. This clonotype occurred a few times. What this receptor recognizes is not known. There are no base qualities to consult, and no much larger clone falls within one base. The sample's treatment or condition label, decoded: allogeneic hematopoietic cell transplantation with graft depleted of TCRalphabeta T cells and CD19 B cells. The children who served as transplant recipients had been given grafts of TCRalphabeta/CD19-depleted allogeneic hematopoietic cells. Trimming takes 5 bases off V and 2 bases off J; junction bases not matched to a gene: 6. Its CDR3 holds 15 amino acids, cysteine through phenylalanine. Only CDR3 DNA remains: 45 bases, in frame from the first base. This entry comes from a study of T-cell reconstitution after alpha-beta-depleted transplantation in children (dated by TCRdb to about 2016). With respect to the entire study: T-cell immune reconstitution after TCRalphabeta/CD19-depleted allogeneic hematopoietic cell transplantation in children was quantitatively tracked in the study by means of TCR repertoire profiling.

The research as a whole found: Over the following months the frequencies of hyperexpanded clones went down, and after one year T-cell counts and TCRbeta diversity were mostly credited to newly produced T cells. The apparently early recovery of alphabetaT-cell counts about two months after transplant reportedly depended on only several hundred rapidly expanded clones that came from non-depleted graft cells. In some patients, high TCRbeta diversity at day 60 was attributed to recipient T cells and intrathymic progenitors that had survived conditioning.

Library construction relied on PCR. TCRdb records Illumina HiSeq 2500 as the sequencer. Molecular barcoding was employed in the preparation of TCR libraries, with unique molecular identifiers being used to normalize TCRbeta repertoire quantification. The public sequencing data were trimmed at Q25 with fastp and processed into clonotypes with MiXCR by TCRdb, which kept only in-frame beta chains. One record per CDR3 amino acid sequence lists the most common genes and DNA. The sample data list approximately 400,000 distinct CDR3 sequences, and about a sixth of these were observed just once. The top ten clonotypes cover over 25% of the sample.

Here the chain combines TRBV12-3 or TRBV12-4 and TRBJ1-1, and 9 junctional nucleotides match TRBD1. The receptor comes from a boy younger than two who had a stem cell transplant for Wiskott-Aldrich syndrome, so the T cells may come from the graft donor. Sequences were derived from PBMCs, mostly from graft donor cells, sampled 360 days after TCRalphabeta/CD19-depleted stem cell transplant. The CDR3 protein: CASSRRDRDNTEAFF. The nucleotide sequence reads as follows: TGTGCCAGCAGTCGAAGGGACAGGGATAACACTGAAGCTTTCTTT.